This TCR beta chain was obtained from a study of blood T cell repertoires in COVID-19. Study background: The samples span acute and convalescent COVID-19 from the United States, Italy and Spain. T cells, B-cell-depleted T cells, or PBMCs supplied cDNA or gDNA.

As handled by the study authors: Amplification with reference gene primers provided the estimates of nucleated cell counts. TCRdb keeps only in-frame clones here, not all; method: immunoSEQ multiplex PCR. That table supplies the V and J calls and clone size; D and trimming were determined from the DNA. Found here are over 150,000 clones, approximately 86% of them singletons; the top ten hold less than 3%. The CDR3 contains 14 residues. V was clipped by 1 base and J by 3 bases; unmatched bases: 0. Germline V gene sequence: CDR1 SGHRS, CDR2 YFSETQ. The chain uses TRBV5-1 and TRBJ1-4; 7 nucleotides agree with TRBD1. This TCR came from a man between 35 and 55 years old with active or convalescent COVID-19. The sequenced sample consisted of peripheral blood. The CDR3 reads CASSLTGANEKLFF. CDR3 coding DNA: TGCGCCAGCAGCTTGACAGGGGCTAATGAAAAACTGTTTTTT.